Below, 9 T cell receptor beta chains from the same sample are listed, as sequenced in a study of early T cells in non-severe SARS-CoV-2 infection. TCRdb reprocessed the 5' RACE reads with MiXCR, giving one entry per CDR3 protein. The sample contains tens of thousands of distinct CDR3 sequences, 14% of which appear only once. Sequenced input: whole blood. These receptors all stem from an adult who was a healthcare worker with PCR-confirmed SARS-CoV-2 infection or an uninfected control (not recorded which).

This clonotype appeared a few times. This chain links TRBV28 with TRBJ2-7; D may correspond to TRBD1 or TRBD2 (6 bases each). The ends were cut back, 4 bases at V and 2 bases at J, with 9 bases in the middle. The CDR3 extends over 13 amino acids. The germline CDR1 and CDR2 sequences are MDHEN and SYDVKM. CDR3 protein: CASSYGGAYEQYF. The DNA of the CDR3 is TGTGCCAGCAGTTACGGGGGCGCCTACGAGCAGTACTTC.

This clonotype was counted at least ten times. This chain uses TRBV11-1 with TRBJ1-1; perhaps TRBD1 as D (5 bases). The CDR3 runs 11 residues. Germline assignment: CDR1 SGHAT and CDR2 FQDESV (reference sequence). The V and J ends lost 5 bases and 7 bases respectively, with 8 bases between them. Written as DNA, the CDR3 is TGTGCCAGCAGCCACGACAGTGAAGCTTTCTTT. This gives the protein CASSHDSEAFF.

In its sample, this clonotype was seen a few times. The chain carries TRBV6-1 and TRBJ1-1; TRBD1 matches at 11 bases. Germline V gene data show CDR1 as MNHNS and CDR2 as SASEGT. V shed 2 bases, J shed 5 bases, and the junction held 10 bases outside the gene matches. This CDR3 spans 17 amino acids. The CDR3 DNA sequence: TGTGCCAGCAGTGAATTTGGACAGGGGGCCATGCAGACTGAAGCTTTCTTT. Its protein product is CASSEFGQGAMQTEAFF.

With respect to this clonotype: Mismatch with germline at one junction end may stem from a read error. The J gene is TRBJ1-5, the V gene TRBV20-1, with 7 bases that match TRBD1. The CDR3 extends over 13 amino acids. Germline CDR1 reads DFQATT; CDR2 reads SNEGSKA (reference sequence). CDR3 in DNA: TGCAGTGCCAACAGACAGGGAAATCGGCCCCAGCATTTT. The encoded protein is CSANRQGNRPQHF.

This clonotype was found many times. This CDR3 is CASSFDLTGDTGELFF. CDR3 coding DNA: TGTGCCAGCAGCTTCGACCTGACAGGGGATACCGGGGAGCTGTTTTTT. V usage is TRBV7-6 and J usage is TRBJ2-2; 8 bases are a match to TRBD1. V shed 3 bases and J 5 bases; nucleotides not matched to a gene: 8. The CDR3 covers 16 residues. CDR1 and CDR2 from the germline V gene are SGHVS and FNYEAQ.

This clonotype appeared a few times. The chain combines TRBV18 with TRBJ2-3; D is ambiguous. With 6 bases removed from V and 0 bases from J, the gap between germline ends came to 13 bases. Germline CDR1 reads KGHSH; CDR2 reads LQKENI. The CDR3 sequence is 15 residues long. The CDR3: CASSAGPGSTDTQYF. In nucleotides, the CDR3 is TGTGCCAGCTCCGCCGGGCCCGGGAGCACAGATACGCAGTATTTT.

Details on this clonotype: This may stem from a read error, because a much larger clone lies one nucleotide away. The rearrangement joins TRBV28 to TRBJ2-7; TRBD2 might be the D (6 bases). Germline V gene sequence: CDR1 MDHEN, CDR2 SYDVKM. The CDR3 runs 15 residues. The DNA for the CDR3 is TGTGCCAGCAGTATATGGAGGGATTATGCCTACGAGCAGTACTTC. Translation gives CASSIWRDYAYEQYF.

This clonotype was seen a few times. This sequence joins TRBV7-8 and TRBJ2-5, with D tentatively TRBD2 (6 bases). CDR1 and CDR2 from the germline V gene are SGHVS and FQNEAQ. The V and J ends lost 1 base and 0 bases respectively, with 15 bases between them. The CDR3 is made up of 17 amino acids. As DNA, the CDR3 is TGTGCCAGCAGCTTAGTCCCCCCGGGACTCTACCAAGAGACCCAGTACTTC. Translated: CASSLVPPGLYQETQYF.

J is TRBJ1-6 and V is TRBV29-1; no clear D gene. V shed 6 bases and J shed 8 bases, with 14 bases lying between them. The CDR3 is 13 residues long. Germline V gene lookup returns CDR1 SQVTM and CDR2 ANQGSEA. In DNA, the CDR3 is TGCAGCGTCCGACGGGCCCTAGATTCACCCCTCCACTTT. It translates to CSVRRALDSPLHF.